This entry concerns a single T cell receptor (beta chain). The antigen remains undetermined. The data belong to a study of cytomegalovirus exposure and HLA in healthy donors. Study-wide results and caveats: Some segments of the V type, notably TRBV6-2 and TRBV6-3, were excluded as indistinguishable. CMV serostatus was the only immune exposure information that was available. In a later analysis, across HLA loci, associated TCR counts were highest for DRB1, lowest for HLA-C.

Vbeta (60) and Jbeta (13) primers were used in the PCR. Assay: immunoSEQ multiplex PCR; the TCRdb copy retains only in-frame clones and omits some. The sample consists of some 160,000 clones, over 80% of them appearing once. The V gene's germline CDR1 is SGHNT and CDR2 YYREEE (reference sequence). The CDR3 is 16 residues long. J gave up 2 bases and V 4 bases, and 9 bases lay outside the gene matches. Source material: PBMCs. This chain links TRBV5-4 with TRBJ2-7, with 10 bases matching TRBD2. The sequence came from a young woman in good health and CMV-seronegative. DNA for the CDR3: TGTGCCAGCAGCCACCTTAGCGGGGGGCTTCCCTACGAGCAGTACTTC. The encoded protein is CASSHLSGGLPYEQYF. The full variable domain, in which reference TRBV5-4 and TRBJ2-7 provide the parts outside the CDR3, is ETGVTQSPTHLIKTRGQQVTLRCSSQSGHNTVSWYQQALGQGPQFIFQYYREEENGRGNFPPRFSGLQFPNYSSELNVNALELDDSALYLCASSHLSGGLPYEQYFGPGTRLTVT.